The entry that follows covers one T cell receptor (beta chain) sequence. This CDR3 comprises 15 residues. V lost 5 bases and J 2 bases, leaving 16 bases between the germline ends. Germline assignment: CDR1 SGHVS and CDR2 FNYEAQ. Data came from immunoSEQ multiplex PCR; TCRdb stores just in-frame clones and leaves some out. The repertoire holds around 90,000 clones, roughly four fifths seen once, with about an eighth in the top ten. This sample is drawn from a study of blood T cell repertoires in COVID-19. Sequencing input: peripheral blood. The rearrangement links TRBV7-6 to TRBJ2-7, with D possibly being TRBD1 (8 bases). The receptor was derived from a human donor in a cohort sampled during active COVID-19. CDR3 residues: CASSPQGGYPYEQYF. In DNA form, the CDR3 reads TGTGCCAGCAGCCCACAGGGGGGGTACCCCTACGAGCAGTACTTC.